Listed here are 21 T cell receptor beta chains from one sample, sequenced in a study of OX40 agonist ivuxolimab in advanced cancers. Assay used: immunoSEQ multiplex PCR; TCRdb lists only in-frame clones, some missing. Counted here are roughly 86,000 clones, over 90% occurring once; the ten biggest clones make up about 0.7%. The input for sequencing was CD4+ or CD8+ T cells sorted from blood, taken in a trial of the OX40 agonist ivuxolimab. The source of these receptors is an adult with an advanced solid tumor such as melanoma, head and neck, liver or kidney cancer.

As to this clone: The junction does not match germline at one end; this may be a read error. J is TRBJ1-3 and V is TRBV11-1; D not resolved. CDR1 and CDR2 (germline): SGHAT, FQDESV (reference sequence). The CDR3 contains 16 residues. This CDR3 is CVSSSRAGEAGNTIYF. CDR3 DNA sequence: TGTGTCAGCAGCTCAAGAGCCGGAGAAGCCGGAAACACCATATATTTT.

The chain carries TRBV4-2 and TRBJ1-6, with 8 bases that match TRBD1. From germline, CDR1 is LGHNA and CDR2 YNFKEQ. The V gene end was trimmed by 3 bases and the J gene end by 6 bases; junction bases not matched to a gene: 7. This CDR3 spans 16 amino acids. DNA of the CDR3: TGTGCCAGCAGCCAGGGCACCGACAGGGGTAATTCACCCCTCCACTTT. Translation: CASSQGTDRGNSPLHF.

This clone has a single count. The chain has TRBV6-5 and TRBJ1-4; no reliable D call. CDR1 and CDR2 (germline): MNHEY, SVGAGI. Between the trimmed V and J ends, which lost 6 bases and 8 bases, there was a span of 19 bases. The CDR3 is made up of 15 amino acids. The CDR3 bases are TGTGCCAGCAGGGACCAGACGGAGGTCGTCGAAAAACTGTTTTTT. It codes for CASRDQTEVVEKLFF.

V gene TRBV7-2 combines with J gene TRBJ2-3; D gene uncertain. V lost 5 bases to trimming and J lost 0 bases, with 12 bases between them. The CDR3 spans 15 residues. Germline V gives CDR1 SGHTA, CDR2 FQGNSA. The CDR3 DNA follows: TGTGCCAGCAGCCCCCAAAAACGGAGCACAGATACGCAGTATTTT. Translation: CASSPQKRSTDTQYF.

The chain combines TRBV18 with TRBJ2-6; 9 positions agree with TRBD1. CDR3 length: 17 amino acids. Losses at the gene ends were 3 bases for V and 4 bases for J; bases not matched to a gene: 7. Per germline, CDR1 KGHSH and CDR2 LQKENI. The CDR3 nucleotides read TGTGCCAGCTCACCCCCGGGACAGGGTGCCGGGGCCAACGTCCTGACTTTC. This encodes CASSPPGQGAGANVLTF.

V usage is TRBV6-6 and J usage is TRBJ1-1; the D gene is possibly TRBD1 (6 bases). Trimming removed 7 bases from V and 3 bases from J, with 18 bases in between. CDR1 and CDR2 (germline): MNHNY, SVGAGI (reference sequence). The CDR3 loop spans 15 amino acids. This chain's CDR3 is CASTQQGRGDTEAFF. CDR3 DNA: TGTGCCAGCACCCAACAGGGCAGAGGAGACACTGAAGCTTTCTTT.

This clone was seen more than once but under ten times. This rearrangement joins TRBV7-3 to TRBJ2-7; TRBD2 agrees at 7 bases. The CDR3 consists of 15 residues. Germline V gene data show CDR1 as SGHTA and CDR2 as FQGTGA. V trimming: 4 bases; J trimming: 4 bases; junction bases outside the gene matches: 10. The CDR3 protein is CASSSEREGTYEQYF. The DNA for the CDR3 is TGTGCCAGCAGCTCCGAGAGGGAGGGGACTTACGAGCAGTACTTC.

The CDR3, as DNA: TGCAGTGCCAGGGGAGACTATGGCTACACCTTC. Amino acids: CSARGDYGYTF. The genes are TRBV20-1 and TRBJ1-2; possibly TRBD1 for D (6 bases). V dropped 6 bases and J dropped 3 bases, with 8 bases sitting between them. CDR3 size: 11 residues. Looked up from germline, CDR1 is DFQATT and CDR2 is SNEGSKA (reference sequence).

The chain has TRBV15 and TRBJ1-5, with 8 nucleotides matching TRBD1. This CDR3 has 16 residues. Trimming removed 1 base from V and 2 bases from J; junction bases left unmatched: 4. The germline CDR1 and CDR2 sequences are LNHNV and YYDKDF (reference sequence). As DNA, the CDR3 is TGTGCCACCAGCAGAGCCGACAGGGGTGGCAATCAGCCCCAGCATTTT. The encoded protein is CATSRADRGGNQPQHF.

The chain uses TRBV4-3 and TRBJ1-2; the D is unclear. CDR3 size: 16 residues. Germline values: CDR1 LGHNA, CDR2 YSLEER. Trimming stripped 0 bases from V and 5 bases from J, with 16 bases between. The CDR3 nucleotides read TGCGCCAGCAGCCAAGATATATTCACTAGTACTTATGGCTACACCTTC. This encodes CASSQDIFTSTYGYTF.

The chain has TRBV7-6 and TRBJ2-6; 12 positions match TRBD1. From germline, CDR1 is SGHVS and CDR2 FNYEAQ. Trimming at V came to 3 bases and at J to 0 bases, leaving 3 bases not matched to a gene. The CDR3 is 18 residues long. CDR3 DNA: TGTGCCAGCAGCTTCGGGACAGGGGGCAGCTCTGGGGCCAACGTCCTGACTTTC. Amino acids: CASSFGTGGSSGANVLTF.

A word on this clone: A junction boundary mismatches the germline segment, possibly from a read error. V gene TRBV23-1 combines with J gene TRBJ1-5; D might be TRBD1 (5 bases). TRBV23-1 is known as an ORF, though its function is uncertain. The CDR3 spans 16 residues. The CDR3 here is CASSRTFHQILSPLDF. The CDR3 nucleotides are TGCGCCAGCAGTCGGACATTCCATCAGATCTTGTCGCCTTTGGATTTT.

This clone was seen just once. The chain recombines TRBV5-4 with TRBJ1-1, with D unclear. The germline V gene has CDR1 SGHNT and CDR2 YYREEE (reference sequence). Trimming took 3 bases from V and 5 from J, leaving 14 bases between them. The CDR3 sequence is 14 residues long. CDR3 protein: CASSWNLGETEAFF. CDR3 in DNA: TGTGCCAGCAGCTGGAACCTCGGGGAAACTGAAGCTTTCTTT. The complete variable domain, with remaining parts taken from reference TRBV5-4 and TRBJ1-1, reads ETGVTQSPTHLIKTRGQQVTLRCSSQSGHNTVSWYQQALGQGPQFIFQYYREEENGRGNFPPRFSGLQFPNYSSELNVNALELDDSALYLCASSWNLGETEAFFGQGTRLTVV.

The sample holds one count of this clone. The chain links TRBV9 to TRBJ1-1; D might be TRBD1 (5 bases). Trimming removed 0 bases at V and 5 bases at J, with 8 bases between. Germline V CDR1 and CDR2: SGDLS, YYNGEE. The CDR3 extends over 13 amino acids. CDR3 DNA: TGTGCCAGCAGCGTAGAAAAGGGGACTGAAGCTTTCTTT. Amino acids: CASSVEKGTEAFF. Based on the CDR3 plus reference TRBV9 and TRBJ1-1, the full variable domain is DSGVTQTPKHLITATGQRVTLRCSPRSGDLSVYWYQQSLDQGLQFLIQYYNGEERAKGNILERFSAQQFPDLHSELNLSSLELGDSALYFCASSVEKGTEAFFGQGTRLTVV.

This chain joins TRBV7-9 and TRBJ2-2; D gene uncertain. CDR3 length equals 14 residues. Deletions cut 5 bases from V and 3 bases from J, with 10 bases between. Germline V gene data show CDR1 as SEHNR and CDR2 as FQNEAQ (reference sequence). The CDR3 DNA sequence: TGTGCCAGCAGCCGAAGCAAGGACACCGGGGAGCTGTTTTTT. Its translation is CASSRSKDTGELFF.

The V gene is TRBV7-9, the J gene TRBJ2-5, with TRBD2 identical over 7 bases. The CDR3 is 13 amino acids. Trimming cost V 11 bases and J 5 bases; bases outside gene matches: 11. In germline, CDR1 is SEHNR, CDR2 FQNEAQ (reference sequence). The CDR3 loop reads CAGRGLASETQYF. The CDR3, as DNA: TGTGCCGGGAGGGGCCTCGCGAGCGAGACCCAGTACTTC.

V gene TRBV19 combines with J gene TRBJ1-2; 8 positions match TRBD1. The junction had 16 bases not matched to a gene; V was cut back by 4 bases and J by 9 bases. The germline CDR1 and CDR2 sequences are LNHDA and SQIVND (reference sequence). CDR3 length: 16 residues. The DNA for the CDR3 is TGTGCCAGTAGTACTCCCAGGTGGCAGGGGGCGCCTCGCTACACCTTC. Translating it yields CASSTPRWQGAPRYTF.

J is TRBJ1-5 and V is TRBV6-6; D gene unclear. Trimming stripped 2 bases from V and 2 bases from J, with 7 bases between. Germline-derived CDR1 and CDR2 are MNHNY and SVGAGI (reference sequence). The CDR3 is 14 amino acids. The CDR3 reads CASSYDGRNQPQHF. CDR3 DNA sequence: TGTGCCAGCAGTTACGACGGCCGCAATCAGCCCCAGCATTTT.

The chain recombines TRBV5-1 with TRBJ2-3, with D perhaps TRBD2 (6 bases). V shed 2 bases and J shed 3 bases, with 13 bases lying between them. The germline V gene encodes CDR1 SGHRS and CDR2 YFSETQ. CDR3 length equals 15 residues. In DNA form, the CDR3 reads TGCGCCAGCAGCTTTAGCGACGGGAGTACAGATACGCAGTATTTT. Its protein is CASSFSDGSTDTQYF.

The V call is TRBV6-6, the J call TRBJ2-5; 8 bases are a match to TRBD2. This CDR3 region has 14 residues. Unmatched junction bases numbered 10, after V lost 6 bases and J lost 7 bases. Germline V gene data show CDR1 as MNHNY and CDR2 as SVGAGI (reference sequence). The CDR3: CASSPPGLAPTQYF. The CDR3 nucleotides read TGTGCCAGCAGCCCCCCCGGACTAGCTCCGACCCAGTACTTC.

This clone was seen just once. The CDR3 reads CASSLVFGNQPQHF. The CDR3 nucleotides read TGTGCCAGCAGCTTAGTCTTTGGAAATCAGCCCCAGCATTTT. The chain recombines TRBV7-2 with TRBJ1-5; D gene unclear. This CDR3 comprises 14 residues. Trimming shortened V by 1 base and J by 4 bases, and 8 bases separated the two germline ends. CDR1 and CDR2 from the germline V gene are SGHTA and FQGNSA.